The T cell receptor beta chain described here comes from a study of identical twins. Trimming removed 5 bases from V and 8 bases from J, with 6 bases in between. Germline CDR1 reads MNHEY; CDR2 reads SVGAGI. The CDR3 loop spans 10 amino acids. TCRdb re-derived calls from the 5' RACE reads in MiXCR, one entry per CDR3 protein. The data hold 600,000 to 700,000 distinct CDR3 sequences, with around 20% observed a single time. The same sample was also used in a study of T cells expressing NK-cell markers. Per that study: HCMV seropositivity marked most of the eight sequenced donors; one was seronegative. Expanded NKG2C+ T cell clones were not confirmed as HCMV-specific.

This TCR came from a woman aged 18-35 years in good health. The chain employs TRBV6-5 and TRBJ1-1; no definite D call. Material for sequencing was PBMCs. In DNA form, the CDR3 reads TGTGCCAGCAGTGGCCCAGAAGCTTTCTTT. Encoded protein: CASSGPEAFF.